A single sample gave rise to the 9 T cell receptor beta chains below, sequenced in a study of blood T cell repertoires in COVID-19 (dated by TCRdb to the early 2020s). Receptor libraries were prepared by the immunoSEQ multiplex PCR assay. Here the immuneACCESS table is served through TCRdb, limited to in-frame sequences with V and J called. Missing clones are a known gap in these copies; in checked studies unresolved V genes cover under half, and the rest lacks a known reason. The sample yields 140,000 or so clones; 80% to 90% were counted once. Roughly a tenth of the sample is in the top ten clones. Material: peripheral blood. Receptors were obtained from a man aged 55 to 69 with active or convalescent COVID-19.

This clone was recorded a few times. The V gene is TRBV28, the J gene TRBJ2-7, with TRBD1 matching 8 bases. This CDR3 has 14 amino acids. Germline V gene data show CDR1 as MDHEN and CDR2 as SYDVKM. Unmatched junction bases numbered 7, after V lost 8 bases and J lost 1 base. CDR3 bases: TGTGCCAGCCATGGGACAGGATTTTCCTACGAGCAGTACTTC. It codes for CASHGTGFSYEQYF.

The genes are TRBV18 and TRBJ1-2; D is uncertain. Trimming pared 2 bases from V and 2 bases from J, leaving 6 bases between. CDR3 length: 13 residues. CDR1 is KGHSH and CDR2 is LQKENI in the germline V gene. Written as DNA, the CDR3 is TGTGCCAGCTCACCAGACAACAACTATGGCTACACCTTC. Protein sequence: CASSPDNNYGYTF.

This clone has just one count. The V and J genes are TRBV5-1 and TRBJ1-2; TRBD1 matches 9 bases. CDR1 is SGHRS, CDR2 YFSETQ, per germline. Losses at the gene ends were 0 bases for V and 4 bases for J; bases not matched to a gene: 10. This CDR3 is 17 amino acids long. CDR3 sequence (DNA): TGCGCCAGCAGCTTGGCCGGAACAGGGGGCTCACCCTATGGCTACACCTTC. Its protein is CASSLAGTGGSPYGYTF.

The chain combines TRBV7-2 with TRBJ1-5; 7 nucleotides agree with TRBD1. In germline, CDR1 is SGHTA, CDR2 FQGNSA. V was pared by 5 bases and J by 4 bases, with 8 bases of the junction left unmatched. The CDR3 runs 15 residues. CDR3: CASSPQGDRNQPQHF. CDR3 in DNA: TGTGCCAGCAGCCCCCAAGGGGACAGAAATCAGCCCCAGCATTTT. The variable domain in full, completed from reference TRBV7-2 and TRBJ1-5, reads GAGVSQSPSNKVTEKGKDVELRCDPISGHTALYWYRQSLGQGLEFLIYFQGNSAPDKSGLPSDRFSAERTGGSVSTLTIQRTQQEDSAVYLCASSPQGDRNQPQHFGDGTRLSIL.

The J gene is TRBJ2-3, the V gene TRBV29-1, with 11 bases lining up with TRBD2. The CDR3 spans 15 residues. The trim removed 0 bases at V and 4 bases at J, leaving 3 bases unmatched. CDR1 is SQVTM, CDR2 ANQGSEA, per germline. CDR3 in amino acids: CSVEDWGLAADTQYF. The CDR3 DNA is TGCAGCGTTGAAGATTGGGGACTAGCGGCAGATACGCAGTATTTT.

CDR3 protein: CASSPLATEKETQYF. The CDR3 coding sequence is TGTGCCAGCTCACCACTCGCGACAGAAAAAGAGACCCAGTACTTC. This chain connects TRBV18 to TRBJ2-5; a possible D gene is TRBD1 (5 bases). The CDR3 consists of 15 residues. V lost 1 base and J 3 bases, leaving 12 bases between the germline ends. Germline CDR1 reads KGHSH; CDR2 reads LQKENI.

The CDR3 loop is CASSYPQGSGYGYTF. The DNA of the CDR3 is TGTGCCAGCAGTTACCCCCAGGGGTCGGGGTATGGCTACACCTTC. V and J are TRBV6-6 and TRBJ1-2; D may be TRBD1 (6 bases). Germline assignment: CDR1 MNHNY and CDR2 SVGAGI (reference sequence). Between the trimmed V and J ends, which lost 2 bases and 5 bases, there was a span of 15 bases. The CDR3 covers 15 residues.

The rearrangement joins TRBV11-2 to TRBJ2-7, with 8 positions matching TRBD2. The CDR3 has 16 residues. Trimming at V came to 5 bases and at J to 6 bases, leaving 15 bases not matched to a gene. Germline-derived CDR1 and CDR2 are SGHAT and FQNNGV. The CDR3 sequence is CASSGGLGAREGEQYF. The CDR3 DNA follows: TGTGCCAGCAGCGGGGGACTAGGTGCCCGGGAGGGCGAGCAGTACTTC.

The chain carries TRBV9 and TRBJ2-3; D call uncertain. There are 14 residues in the CDR3. Germline CDR1 is SGDLS and CDR2 is YYNGEE. Deletions cut 0 bases from V and 0 bases from J, with 5 bases between. The DNA for the CDR3 is TGTGCCAGCAGCGTAGCCCATAGCACAGATACGCAGTATTTT. Amino acid sequence: CASSVAHSTDTQYF.